The 7 T cell receptor beta chains below all came from one sample that was sequenced in a study of blood T cell repertoires in COVID-19. This table comes from immunoSEQ multiplex PCR, and its TCRdb copy is limited to in-frame clones, with some not included. This sample yields some 200,000 clones, of which roughly 90% are seen a single time; around 0.53% belongs to the top ten. Sequenced: peripheral blood. These receptors all come from a man between 50 and 59 years old with acute or convalescent COVID-19.

The gene calls are TRBV5-1 and TRBJ2-1; possibly TRBD2 for D (6 bases). Germline V CDR1 and CDR2: SGHRS, YFSETQ. The CDR3 is 15 residues long. The V and J ends lost 1 base and 2 bases respectively, with 10 bases between them. The DNA for the CDR3 is TGCGCCAGCAGCTTGAGTAGCGGTACCTACAATGAGCAGTTCTTC. Protein product: CASSLSSGTYNEQFF. Full variable domain (rest looked up from reference TRBV5-1 and TRBJ2-1): KAGVTQTPRYLIKTRGQQVTLSCSPISGHRSVSWYQQTPGQGLQFLFEYFSETQRNKGNFPGRFSGRQFSNSRSEMNVSTLELGDSALYLCASSLSSGTYNEQFFGPGTRLTVL.

The rearrangement uses TRBV27 and TRBJ1-6; TRBD1 is a possible D gene (6 bases). The V gene lost 10 bases and the J gene lost 4 bases, with 14 bases spanning the gap. CDR3 length equals 14 residues. Germline CDR1 reads MNHEY; CDR2 reads SMNVEV (reference sequence). The CDR3 sequence is CATREGGYNSPLHF. CDR3 nucleotide sequence: TGTGCCACCCGGGAGGGGGGGTATAATTCACCCCTCCACTTT.

This clone was observed a single time. The chain links TRBV12-3 or TRBV12-4 to TRBJ2-1, with D hard to call. Trimming cost V 3 bases and J 4 bases, with 7 bases left between them. This CDR3 comprises 13 residues. CDR3 sequence (DNA): TGTGCCAGCAGTTTCCGAGGTTACAATGAGCAGTTCTTC. This encodes CASSFRGYNEQFF.

The genes are TRBV28 and TRBJ2-3, with TRBD2 identical over 8 bases. The V gene end was trimmed by 10 bases and the J gene end by 4 bases; junction bases not matched to a gene: 4. Looked up from germline, CDR1 is MDHEN and CDR2 is SYDVKM. The CDR3 spans 12 residues. The CDR3 region is CAIGRGADTQYF. DNA for the CDR3: TGTGCCATAGGGCGGGGGGCAGATACGCAGTATTTT. The full variable domain, in which reference TRBV28 and TRBJ2-3 provide the parts outside the CDR3, is DVKVTQSSRYLVKRTGEKVFLECVQDMDHENMFWYRQDPGLGLRLIYFSYDVKMKEKGDIPEGYSVSREKKERFSLILESASTNQTSMYLCAIGRGADTQYFGPGTRLTVL.

This sequence joins TRBV9 and TRBJ2-1; 7 nucleotides line up with TRBD1. The CDR3 loop spans 14 amino acids. Germline lookup yields CDR1 SGDLS and CDR2 YYNGEE. With V trimmed by 3 bases and J by 5 bases, 5 bases remained unmatched. The CDR3 DNA follows: TGTGCCAGCAGCGGCCGGGACAGACACAATGAGCAGTTCTTC. Encoded protein: CASSGRDRHNEQFF.

The chain uses TRBV7-9 and TRBJ2-3; no firm D call. The CDR3 spans 14 residues. The germline V gene has CDR1 SEHNR and CDR2 FQNEAQ (reference sequence). V shed 3 bases and J shed 6 bases, with 13 bases lying between them. The DNA of the CDR3 is TGTGCCAGCAGCTTTGCAGTCTCCCCGGATACGCAGTATTTT. This codes for CASSFAVSPDTQYF. Filled out from reference TRBV7-9 and TRBJ2-3, the complete variable domain reads DTGVSQNPRHKITKRGQNVTFRCDPISEHNRLYWYRQTLGQGPEFLTYFQNEAQLEKSRLLSDRFSAERPKGSFSTLEIQRTEQGDSAMYLCASSFAVSPDTQYFGPGTRLTVL.

The V gene is TRBV27, the J gene TRBJ1-2, with D uncertain. Trimming removed 6 bases at V and 2 bases at J, with 19 bases between. CDR1 is MNHEY, CDR2 SMNVEV, per germline (reference sequence). The CDR3 totals 16 residues. The CDR3 DNA sequence: TGTGCCAGCAGCCCCCTCGGGAGGGCGGGAAACTATGGCTACACCTTC. Encoded protein: CASSPLGRAGNYGYTF.